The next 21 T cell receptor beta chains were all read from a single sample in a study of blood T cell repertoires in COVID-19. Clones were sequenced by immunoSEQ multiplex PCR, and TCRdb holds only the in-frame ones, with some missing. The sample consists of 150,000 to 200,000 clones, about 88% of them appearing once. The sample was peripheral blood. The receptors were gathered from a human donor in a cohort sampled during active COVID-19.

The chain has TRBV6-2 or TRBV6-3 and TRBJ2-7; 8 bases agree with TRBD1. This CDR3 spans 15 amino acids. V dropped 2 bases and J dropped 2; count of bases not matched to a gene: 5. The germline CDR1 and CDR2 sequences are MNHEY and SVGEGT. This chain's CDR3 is CASSYIGTGTYEQYF. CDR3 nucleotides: TGTGCCAGCAGTTACATCGGGACAGGAACCTACGAGCAGTACTTC.

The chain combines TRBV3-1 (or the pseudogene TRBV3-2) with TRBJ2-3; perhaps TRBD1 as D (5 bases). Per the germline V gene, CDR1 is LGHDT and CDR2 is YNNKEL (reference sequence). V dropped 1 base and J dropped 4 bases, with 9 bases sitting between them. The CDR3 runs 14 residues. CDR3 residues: CASSQVRVADTQYF. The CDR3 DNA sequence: TGTGCCAGCAGCCAAGTCAGGGTTGCAGATACGCAGTATTTT.

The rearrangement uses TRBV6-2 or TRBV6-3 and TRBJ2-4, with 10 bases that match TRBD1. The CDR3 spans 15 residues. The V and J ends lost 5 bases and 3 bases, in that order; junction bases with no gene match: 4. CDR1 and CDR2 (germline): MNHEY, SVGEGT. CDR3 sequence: CASSQTGGGKNIQYF. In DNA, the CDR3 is TGTGCCAGCAGTCAGACAGGGGGCGGCAAAAACATTCAGTACTTC.

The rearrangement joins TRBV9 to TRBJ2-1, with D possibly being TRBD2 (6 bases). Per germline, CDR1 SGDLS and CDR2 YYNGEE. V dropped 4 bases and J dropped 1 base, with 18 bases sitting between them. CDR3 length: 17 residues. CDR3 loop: CASSPRLELISYNEQFF. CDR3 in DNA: TGTGCCAGCAGCCCCCGACTAGAGTTAATATCCTACAATGAGCAGTTCTTC.

This chain's CDR3 is CASSGDREGYTF. CDR3 nucleotides: TGTGCCAGCAGCGGGGACAGAGAAGGCTACACCTTC. The chain carries TRBV11-2 and TRBJ1-2; 7 bases are shared with TRBD1. V dropped 5 bases and J dropped 8; count of bases not matched to a gene: 5. Germline V CDR1 and CDR2: SGHAT, FQNNGV. The CDR3 runs 12 residues.

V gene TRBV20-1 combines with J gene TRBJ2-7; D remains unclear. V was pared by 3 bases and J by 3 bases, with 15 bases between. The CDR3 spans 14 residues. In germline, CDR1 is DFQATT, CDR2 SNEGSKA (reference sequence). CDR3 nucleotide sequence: TGCAGTGCTAGTTTATCGTGGCCCCTCTACGAGCAGTACTTC. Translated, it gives CSASLSWPLYEQYF.

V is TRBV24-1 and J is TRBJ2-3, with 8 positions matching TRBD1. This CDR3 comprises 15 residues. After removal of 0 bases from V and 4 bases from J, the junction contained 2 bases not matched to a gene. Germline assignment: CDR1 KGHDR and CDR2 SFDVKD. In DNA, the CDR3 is TGTGCCACCAGTGATTTGGCAGGGGGCGCAGATACGCAGTATTTT. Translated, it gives CATSDLAGGADTQYF.

CDR3 sequence reads: CASSRTLNEQFF. CDR3 in DNA: TGTGCCAGCAGCCGCACTCTCAATGAGCAGTTCTTC. The chain carries TRBV3-1 (or the pseudogene TRBV3-2) and TRBJ2-1; the D is unclear. Germline V lookup: CDR1 LGHDT, CDR2 YNNKEL (reference sequence). V was trimmed by 4 bases and J by 6 bases, leaving 7 bases between them. The CDR3 contains 12 residues.

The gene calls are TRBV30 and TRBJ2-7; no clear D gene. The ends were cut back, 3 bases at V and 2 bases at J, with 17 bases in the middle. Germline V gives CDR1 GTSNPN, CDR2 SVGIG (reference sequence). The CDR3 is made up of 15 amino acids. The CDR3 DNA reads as TGTGCCTGGAGAACCGCGCACACCGACACCTACGAGCAGTACTTC. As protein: CAWRTAHTDTYEQYF.

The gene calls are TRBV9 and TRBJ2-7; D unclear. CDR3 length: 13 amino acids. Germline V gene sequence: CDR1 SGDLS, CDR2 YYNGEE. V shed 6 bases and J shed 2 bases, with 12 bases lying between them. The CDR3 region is CASTVREPYEQYF. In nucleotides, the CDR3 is TGTGCCAGCACCGTCCGAGAGCCCTACGAGCAGTACTTC.

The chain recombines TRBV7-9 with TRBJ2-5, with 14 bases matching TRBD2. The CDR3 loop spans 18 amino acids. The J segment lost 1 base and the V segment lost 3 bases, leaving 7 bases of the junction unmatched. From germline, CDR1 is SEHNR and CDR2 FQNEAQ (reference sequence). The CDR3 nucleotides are TGTGCCAGCAGCTTCGGGACTAGCGGGAGCGGCCTCCAAGAGACCCAGTACTTC. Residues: CASSFGTSGSGLQETQYF.

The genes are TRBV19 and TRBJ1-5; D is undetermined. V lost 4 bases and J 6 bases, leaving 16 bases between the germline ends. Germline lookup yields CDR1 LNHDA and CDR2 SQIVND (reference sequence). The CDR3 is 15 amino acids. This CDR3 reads CASSSSGSGSQPQHF. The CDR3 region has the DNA TGTGCCAGTAGTAGCTCCGGGAGTGGGTCTCAGCCCCAGCATTTT.

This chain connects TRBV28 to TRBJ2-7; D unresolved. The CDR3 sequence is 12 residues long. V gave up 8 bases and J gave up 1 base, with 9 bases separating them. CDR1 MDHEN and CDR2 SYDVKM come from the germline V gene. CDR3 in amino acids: CASRTSSYEQYF. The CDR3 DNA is TGTGCCAGCCGAACATCTTCCTACGAGCAGTACTTC.

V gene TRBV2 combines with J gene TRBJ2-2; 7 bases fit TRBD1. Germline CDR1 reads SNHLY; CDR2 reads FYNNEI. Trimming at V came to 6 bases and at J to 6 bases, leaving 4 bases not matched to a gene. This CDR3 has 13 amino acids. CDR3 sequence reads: CASRGQGAGELFF. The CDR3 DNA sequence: TGTGCCAGCAGGGGGCAGGGGGCCGGGGAGCTGTTTTTT.

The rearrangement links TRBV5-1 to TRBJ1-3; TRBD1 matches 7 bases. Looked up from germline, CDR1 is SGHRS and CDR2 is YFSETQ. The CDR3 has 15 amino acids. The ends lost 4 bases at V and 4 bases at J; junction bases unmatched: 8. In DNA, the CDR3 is TGCGCCAGCAGCGTGGACAGGACGGCGGGAAACACCATATATTTT. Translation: CASSVDRTAGNTIYF.

CDR3 residues: CSASAWERGGEQFF. DNA for the CDR3: TGCAGCGCCTCCGCGTGGGAGCGGGGGGGTGAGCAGTTCTTC. This sequence joins TRBV29-1 and TRBJ2-1; 10 nucleotides align to TRBD2. J was trimmed by 9 bases and V by 7 bases; bases with no gene match: 12. This CDR3 has 14 residues. From germline, CDR1 is SQVTM and CDR2 ANQGSEA.

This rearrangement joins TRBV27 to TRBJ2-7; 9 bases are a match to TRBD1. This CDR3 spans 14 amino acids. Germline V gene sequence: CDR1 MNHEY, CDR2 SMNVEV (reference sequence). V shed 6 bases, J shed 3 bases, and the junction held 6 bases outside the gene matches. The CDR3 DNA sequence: TGTGCCAGCAGCTCCCCGGGACAGGGCTACGAGCAGTACTTC. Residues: CASSSPGQGYEQYF.

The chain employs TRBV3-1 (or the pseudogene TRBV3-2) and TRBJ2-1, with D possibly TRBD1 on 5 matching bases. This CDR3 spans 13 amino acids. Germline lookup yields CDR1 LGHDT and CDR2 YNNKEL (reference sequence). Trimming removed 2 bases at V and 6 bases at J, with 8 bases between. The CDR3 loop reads CASSQLDSNEQFF. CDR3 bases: TGTGCCAGCAGCCAACTTGACAGCAATGAGCAGTTCTTC.

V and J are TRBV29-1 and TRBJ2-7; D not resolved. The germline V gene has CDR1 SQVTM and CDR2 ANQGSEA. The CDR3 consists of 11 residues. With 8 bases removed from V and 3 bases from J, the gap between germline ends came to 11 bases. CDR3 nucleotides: TGCAGCACCCTGCACAGCTACGAGCAGTACTTC. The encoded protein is CSTLHSYEQYF.

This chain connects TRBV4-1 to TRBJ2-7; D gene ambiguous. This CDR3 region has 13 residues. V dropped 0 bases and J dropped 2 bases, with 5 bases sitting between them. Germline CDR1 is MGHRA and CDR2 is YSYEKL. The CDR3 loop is CASSQDQAYEQYF. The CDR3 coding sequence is TGCGCCAGCAGCCAAGATCAGGCCTACGAGCAGTACTTC.

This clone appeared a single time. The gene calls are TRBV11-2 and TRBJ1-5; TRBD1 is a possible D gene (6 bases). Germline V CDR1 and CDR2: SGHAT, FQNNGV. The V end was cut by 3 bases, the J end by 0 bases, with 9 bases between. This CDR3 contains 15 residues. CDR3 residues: CASSFSGDSNQPQHF. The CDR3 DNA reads TGTGCCAGCAGCTTCTCAGGGGATAGCAATCAGCCCCAGCATTTT.